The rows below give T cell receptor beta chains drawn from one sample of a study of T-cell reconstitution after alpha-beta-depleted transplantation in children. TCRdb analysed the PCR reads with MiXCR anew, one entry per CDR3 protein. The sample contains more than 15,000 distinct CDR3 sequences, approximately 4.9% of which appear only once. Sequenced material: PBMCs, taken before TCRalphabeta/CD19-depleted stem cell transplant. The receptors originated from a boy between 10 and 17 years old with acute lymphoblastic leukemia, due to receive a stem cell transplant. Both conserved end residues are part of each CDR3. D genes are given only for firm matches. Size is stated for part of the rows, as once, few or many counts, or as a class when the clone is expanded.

CASSPPDSLFYGYTF TGTGCCAGCTCACCACCGGACAGTCTCTTCTATGGCTACACCTTC 15 TRBV18 - TRBJ1-2 many
CASSEDRVGTGELFF TGTGCCAGCAGCGAAGACAGGGTAGGAACCGGGGAGCTGTTTTTT 15 TRBV14 TRBD1 TRBJ2-2 -
CAWSVFRQPYEQYF TGTGCCTGGAGTGTTTTTCGACAGCCCTACGAGCAGTACTTC 14 TRBV30 - TRBJ2-7 medium-sized
CASSSQRVTSYEQYF TGTGCCAGCAGCTCCCAGCGGGTCACCTCCTACGAGCAGTACTTC 15 TRBV7-9 - TRBJ2-7 many
CASSQEGKLAGGPSSTDTQYF TGCGCCAGCAGCCAAGAGGGTAAACTAGCGGGAGGGCCATCAAGCACAGATACGCAGTATTTT 21 TRBV4-1 TRBD2 TRBJ2-3 many
CASSDVGTASYEQYF TGTGCCAGCAGTGATGTCGGGACAGCCTCCTACGAGCAGTACTTC 15 TRBV2 TRBD1 TRBJ2-7 many
CASSTPGRSEAFF TGCGCCAGCAGCACGCCGGGACGGTCTGAAGCTTTCTTT 13 TRBV4-1 - TRBJ1-1 many
CASSQGTGNPGELFF TGTGCCAGCAGCCAAGGGACAGGGAATCCCGGGGAGCTGTTTTTT 15 TRBV7-8 TRBD1 TRBJ2-2 many
CATRTGTAEAFF TGTGCCACCCGGACAGGAACCGCTGAAGCTTTCTTT 12 TRBV19 TRBD1 TRBJ1-1 many
CASTTPLFDRVNQPQHF TGTGCCAGCACGACCCCCCTCTTCGACAGAGTCAATCAGCCCCAGCATTTT 17 TRBV6-8 - TRBJ1-5 many
CASRHLAGGHEQYF TGTGCCAGCAGGCATCTGGCGGGGGGGCACGAGCAGTACTTC 14 TRBV6-5 TRBD2 TRBJ2-7 many
CASSYGTGNQPQHF TGTGCCAGCAGCTATGGGACAGGGAATCAGCCCCAGCATTTT 14 TRBV7-9 TRBD1 TRBJ1-5 many
CASSFKGAMNNEQFF TGTGCCAGCAGCTTCAAGGGGGCGATGAACAATGAGCAGTTCTTC 15 TRBV7-3 TRBD1 TRBJ2-1 many
CASSLVVSPYEQYF TGCGCCAGCAGCTTGGTAGTATCCCCCTACGAGCAGTACTTC 14 TRBV5-1 - TRBJ2-7 many
CASSRDKMNQPQHF TGTGCCAGCAGCAGGGACAAGATGAATCAGCCCCAGCATTTT 14 TRBV2 - TRBJ1-5 many
CASSLNPGVNYGYTF TGTGCCAGCAGTTTAAATCCCGGTGTCAACTATGGCTACACCTTC 15 TRBV6-5 - TRBJ1-2 many
CASTPPGANTQYF TGTGCCAGCACCCCCCCGGGGGCAAATACGCAGTATTTT 13 TRBV6-2/TRBV6-3 - TRBJ2-3 many
CASRLGTNQPQHF TGTGCCAGCAGACTTGGGACCAATCAGCCCCAGCATTTT 13 TRBV7-2 - TRBJ1-5 many
CSAWSPTPGQPSISSYEQYF TGCAGTGCTTGGAGCCCTACGCCGGGCCAGCCAAGTATTAGCTCCTACGAGCAGTACTTC 20 TRBV20-1 - TRBJ2-7 few
CASSLGPGNTIYF TGCGCCAGCAGCTTGGGACCTGGAAACACCATATATTTT 13 TRBV5-1 - TRBJ1-3 many
CASSVDLTGYNEQFF TGTGCCAGCAGCGTAGATCTAACCGGCTACAATGAGCAGTTCTTC 15 TRBV9 - TRBJ2-1 medium-sized
CASSFVVSGANVLTF TGTGCCAGCAGCTTCGTAGTCTCTGGGGCCAACGTCCTGACTTTC 15 TRBV7-9 - TRBJ2-6 many
CAFCKAYRGGNTEAFF TGTGCCTTCTGTAAAGCCTACAGGGGGGGGAACACTGAAGCTTTCTTT 16 TRBV2 TRBD1 TRBJ1-1 -
CSARENLSNEKLFF TGCAGTGCTAGAGAAAACCTAAGTAATGAAAAACTGTTTTTT 14 TRBV20-1 - TRBJ1-4 medium-sized